These 28 T cell receptor beta chains were sequenced from one sample in a study of regulatory T cells in long-lasting Graves disease. Stated time point: newly diagnosed GD, antithyroid drugs for less than 3 months. PBMC RNA served as the TCR library source. Relying on iRepertoire HTBI primers and Arm-PCR of CDR3 regions, the team built TCR beta libraries. TCRdb re-analysed the multiplex PCR reads in MiXCR, keeping a single row per CDR3 protein. The sample shows around 450,000 distinct CDR3 sequences, about 15% of them seen only once. These data also formed part of another study, on T cells in Graves' hyperthyroidism and ophthalmopathy.

The material was peripheral blood mononuclear cells (PBMCs), obtained at new diagnosis, from a patient treated with antithyroid drugs. These receptors were collected from a woman in her twenties or thirties with Graves disease.

The chain uses TRBV5-1 and TRBJ1-1; D ambiguous. This CDR3 spans 13 amino acids. The germline gives CDR1 SGHRS, CDR2 YFSETQ. V lost 2 bases and J lost 7, with 12 bases in between. The CDR3 region is CASSFDGPLEAFF. CDR3 DNA: TGCGCCAGCAGCTTTGACGGACCCCTTGAAGCTTTCTTT.

This clonotype has ten or more counts. The V call is TRBV5-8, the J call TRBJ2-7; TRBD2 matches 7 bases. The germline V gene encodes CDR1 SGHTS and CDR2 YDEGEE. After removal of 5 bases from V and 6 bases from J, the junction contained 14 bases not matched to a gene. This CDR3 has 15 amino acids. The CDR3 spells CASSLAETSWREQYF. As DNA, the CDR3 is TGTGCCAGCAGTCTCGCGGAGACTAGCTGGCGCGAGCAGTACTTC.

There are many counts of this clonotype. The rearrangement joins TRBV5-1 to TRBJ2-7; maybe TRBD1 (6 bases). The CDR3 runs to 13 residues. Looked up from germline, CDR1 is SGHRS and CDR2 is YFSETQ. Deletions cut 4 bases from V and 4 bases from J, with 12 bases between. In nucleotides, the CDR3 is TGCGCCAGCAGCGGGGGCGGCTTATACGAGCAGTACTTC. It specifies CASSGGGLYEQYF.

The genes are TRBV5-1 and TRBJ2-1; 8 bases agree with TRBD2. This CDR3 is 16 amino acids long. With 1 base clipped from V and 6 bases from J, the junction kept 9 bases outside the gene matches. CDR1 is SGHRS and CDR2 is YFSETQ in the germline V gene. This chain's CDR3 is CASSLRGSGTPNEQFF. In nucleotides, the CDR3 is TGCGCCAGCAGCTTGCGTGGTAGCGGGACCCCCAATGAGCAGTTCTTC.

CDR3 sequence: CASGEVAEGEQFF. The CDR3 DNA reads as TGCGCCAGCGGAGAAGTAGCAGAAGGGGAGCAGTTCTTC. This chain connects TRBV10-2 to TRBJ2-1; D ambiguous. Germline CDR1 and CDR2: WSHSY and SAAADI. Trimming cost V 8 bases and J 10 bases, with 18 bases left between them. CDR3 length equals 13 residues.

This clonotype was counted a few times. A much larger clonotype is one base distant, so this may be a read error. The chain links TRBV7-8 to TRBJ1-2; D gene uncertain. The V gene lost 4 bases and the J gene lost 1 base, with 7 bases spanning the gap. Germline CDR1 reads SGHVS; CDR2 reads FQNEAQ. The CDR3 spans 13 residues. DNA for the CDR3: TGTGCCAGCAGCTCACTGGTTAACTATGGCTACACCTTC. This sequence encodes CASSSLVNYGYTF.

This clonotype appeared a single time. The genes are TRBV7-6 and TRBJ1-1; D perhaps matches TRBD1 (5 bases). The CDR3 totals 15 residues. Germline CDR1 is SGHVS and CDR2 is FNYEAQ. With 3 bases removed from V and 1 base from J, the gap between germline ends came to 12 bases. CDR3 in amino acids: CASSLGGMGNTEAFF. For the CDR3, the DNA is TGTGCCAGCAGCTTGGGGGGTATGGGGAACACTGAAGCTTTCTTT.

A remark on this clonotype: This may be a read error: a much more frequent sequence differs by one nucleotide. The rearrangement links TRBV30 to TRBJ1-5; D is possibly TRBD1 (5 bases). With 8 bases removed from V and 5 bases from J, the gap between germline ends came to 13 bases. This CDR3 contains 12 residues. Per germline, CDR1 GTSNPN and CDR2 SVGIG (reference sequence). The CDR3 DNA follows: TGTGCCCGGAACAGGAGGGATCAGCCCCAGCATTTT. This translates into CARNRRDQPQHF.

This clonotype was detected many times. This rearrangement joins TRBV28 to TRBJ1-4, with a possible D match to TRBD1 (5 bases). V gave up 2 bases and J gave up 10 bases, with 20 bases separating them. The CDR3 totals 16 residues. Looked up from germline, CDR1 is MDHEN and CDR2 is SYDVKM. The CDR3 loop is CASSLIAGRGTGKLFF. DNA of the CDR3: TGTGCCAGCAGTTTAATCGCAGGGCGGGGGACCGGAAAACTGTTTTTT.

At least ten counts were recorded for this clonotype. The rearrangement links TRBV6-5 to TRBJ1-2; D remains unclear. Trimming pared 0 bases from V and 8 bases from J, leaving 16 bases between. CDR1 is MNHEY, CDR2 SVGAGI, per germline. This CDR3 contains 15 residues. Here the CDR3 DNA reads TGTGCCAGCAGTTACTCGATTGAGGGAGGTGGCGGCTACACCTTC. Its translation: CASSYSIEGGGGYTF.

This clonotype was found many times. The chain uses TRBV29-1 and TRBJ2-7; 7 nucleotides align to TRBD1. Unmatched junction bases numbered 19, after V lost 6 bases and J lost 2 bases. The length of the CDR3 is 17 residues. Germline CDR1 SQVTM, CDR2 ANQGSEA. CDR3 in amino acids: CSVALERQGPLTYEQYF. CDR3 sequence (DNA): TGCAGCGTCGCACTCGAAAGACAGGGCCCGCTTACCTACGAGCAGTACTTC.

This clonotype came up many times. The chain links TRBV20-1 to TRBJ2-1; 9 positions match TRBD1. In germline, CDR1 is DFQATT, CDR2 SNEGSKA (reference sequence). The CDR3 has 14 amino acids. V was pared by 3 bases and J by 5 bases, with 5 bases of the junction left unmatched. CDR3 sequence reads: CSARVQGANNEQFF. CDR3 sequence (DNA): TGCAGTGCTAGGGTACAGGGGGCCAACAATGAGCAGTTCTTC.

This clonotype occurred many times. The chain is built from TRBV24-1 and TRBJ2-3; no firm D call. Germline assignment: CDR1 KGHDR and CDR2 SFDVKD. The CDR3 runs 13 residues. V lost 3 bases to trimming and J lost 4 bases, with 7 bases between them. CDR3 protein: CATSDPPADTQYF. CDR3 DNA sequence: TGTGCCACCAGTGATCCTCCAGCAGATACGCAGTATTTT.

CDR3 DNA: TGCGCCAGCAGCTTGGGGCTGGGTAGGGTGCAGAACTATGGCTACACCTTC. Translated, it gives CASSLGLGRVQNYGYTF. The V gene is TRBV5-1, the J gene TRBJ1-2; D not resolved. The V end was cut by 0 bases, the J end by 2 bases, with 17 bases between. This CDR3 is 17 amino acids long. Germline V gene data show CDR1 as SGHRS and CDR2 as YFSETQ. The full variable domain, with the rest looked up from reference TRBV5-1 and TRBJ1-2, is KAGVTQTPRYLIKTRGQQVTLSCSPISGHRSVSWYQQTPGQGLQFLFEYFSETQRNKGNFPGRFSGRQFSNSRSEMNVSTLELGDSALYLCASSLGLGRVQNYGYTFGSGTRLTVV.

The chain uses TRBV6-5 and TRBJ2-2, with 7 bases that match TRBD2. The CDR3 runs 14 residues. Per the germline V gene, CDR1 is MNHEY and CDR2 is SVGAGI. J lost 5 bases, V lost 2 bases, and 2 bases had no gene match. CDR3 coding DNA: TGTGCCAGCAGTTACCTGGGGGGGACCGGGGAGCTGTTTTTT. As protein: CASSYLGGTGELFF.

This clonotype came up many times. The rearrangement links TRBV18 to TRBJ2-7, with no clear D. There are 13 residues in the CDR3. The V end lost 3 bases, the J end lost 3 bases, and 9 bases lay between the germline ends. Germline V CDR1 and CDR2: KGHSH, LQKENI. The CDR3 coding sequence is TGTGCCAGCTCACCCCCAGGTGGCTACGAGCAGTACTTC. The encoded protein is CASSPPGGYEQYF.

This clonotype was observed a handful of times. This chain uses TRBV5-1 with TRBJ2-7, with D tentatively TRBD2 (7 bases). The CDR3 is 17 amino acids. Trimming pared 4 bases from V and 0 bases from J, leaving 20 bases between. The germline gives CDR1 SGHRS, CDR2 YFSETQ. The CDR3 region has the DNA TGCGCCAGCAGCCCCCGAGGGGGGGGTGTGACCTCCTACGAGCAGTACTTC. It yields the protein CASSPRGGGVTSYEQYF.

This clonotype came up a few times. V usage is TRBV24-1 and J usage is TRBJ2-7, with 7 bases lining up with TRBD1. V was pared by 9 bases and J by 4 bases, with 8 bases of the junction left unmatched. CDR3 size: 13 residues. Germline CDR1 is KGHDR and CDR2 is SFDVKD. CDR3 nucleotide sequence: TGTGCCACCGAAGACAGGGTGGGTTACGAGCAGTACTTC. Its protein is CATEDRVGYEQYF.

The table lists this clonotype with many counts. This chain links TRBV20-1 with TRBJ2-1, with unresolved D. Germline assignment: CDR1 DFQATT and CDR2 SNEGSKA (reference sequence). V was shortened by 5 bases and J by 2 bases, with 16 bases between the two germline ends. The CDR3 length is 15 residues. The CDR3 DNA reads as TGCAGTGCTCGCCAGCCTCTCGTGGCCTACAATGAGCAGTTCTTC. Its translation: CSARQPLVAYNEQFF.

This clonotype was seen repeatedly, ten times or more. The chain couples TRBV2 to TRBJ2-3; 9 bases agree with TRBD1. The V segment lost 8 bases and the J segment 4 bases; nucleotides outside the gene matches: 13. Germline V gene lookup returns CDR1 SNHLY and CDR2 FYNNEI. This CDR3 spans 16 amino acids. CDR3 DNA: TGTGCCAGCCACAGAGTTGGGACAGGGACGCCAGATACGCAGTATTTT. Translation: CASHRVGTGTPDTQYF.

The V call is TRBV7-9, the J call TRBJ1-1; 7 bases match TRBD1. Per the germline V gene, CDR1 is SEHNR and CDR2 is FQNEAQ (reference sequence). V was pared by 7 bases and J by 6 bases, with 11 bases of the junction left unmatched. This CDR3 contains 14 residues. CDR3 loop: CASTSDPGGSEAFF. The CDR3 DNA is TGTGCCAGCACCTCGGATCCAGGGGGGTCTGAAGCTTTCTTT.

This chain joins TRBV5-5 and TRBJ2-2; TRBD1 agrees at 9 bases. CDR3 length: 15 amino acids. CDR1 is SGHKS, CDR2 YYEKEE, per germline (reference sequence). V lost 0 bases to trimming and J lost 4 bases; unmatched junction nucleotides: 1. DNA of the CDR3: TGTGCCAGCAGCTTGGAGACAGGGGGCACCGGGGAGCTGTTTTTT. Protein product: CASSLETGGTGELFF. The complete variable domain, with remaining parts taken from reference TRBV5-5 and TRBJ2-2, reads DAGVTQSPTHLIKTRGQQVTLRCSPISGHKSVSWYQQVLGQGPQFIFQYYEKEERGRGNFPDRFSARQFPNYSSELNVNALLLGDSALYLCASSLETGGTGELFFGEGSRLTVL.

The V and J genes are TRBV30 and TRBJ1-2; TRBD1 agrees at 12 bases. Looked up from germline, CDR1 is GTSNPN and CDR2 is SVGIG (reference sequence). The V and J ends lost 5 bases and 2 bases, in that order; junction bases with no gene match: 6. The CDR3 sequence is 15 residues long. This CDR3 reads CAWGLGTGGNYGYTF. The CDR3 bases are TGTGCCTGGGGTCTCGGGACAGGGGGCAACTATGGCTACACCTTC.

This clonotype has ten or more counts. The rearrangement links TRBV30 to TRBJ2-7; D is tentatively TRBD1 or TRBD2 (6 bases each). Germline CDR1 GTSNPN, CDR2 SVGIG (reference sequence). Trimming stripped 8 bases from V and 3 bases from J, with 17 bases between. This CDR3 is 13 amino acids long. The CDR3 sequence is CAGTLGGVYEQYF. The CDR3 region has the DNA TGTGCCGGAACATTGGGGGGCGTCTACGAGCAGTACTTC.

This clonotype was counted at least ten times. The chain recombines TRBV28 with TRBJ2-2; maybe TRBD2 (5 bases). Trimming pared 8 bases from V and 4 bases from J, leaving 14 bases between. This CDR3 region has 14 residues. Germline CDR1 is MDHEN and CDR2 is SYDVKM. CDR3 sequence (DNA): TGTGCCAGCTCGACTAATTTCCCCACCGGGGAGCTGTTTTTT. This sequence encodes CASSTNFPTGELFF. Based on the CDR3 plus reference TRBV28 and TRBJ2-2, the full variable domain is DVKVTQSSRYLVKRTGEKVFLECVQDMDHENMFWYRQDPGLGLRLIYFSYDVKMKEKGDIPEGYSVSREKKERFSLILESASTNQTSMYLCASSTNFPTGELFFGEGSRLTVL.

This clonotype has ten or more counts. V usage is TRBV18 and J usage is TRBJ2-7; 9 bases map to TRBD1. This CDR3 spans 13 amino acids. Germline V gene sequence: CDR1 KGHSH, CDR2 LQKENI. V shed 8 bases, J shed 2 bases, and the junction held 4 bases outside the gene matches. The CDR3 here is CASRGQGPYEQYF. CDR3 bases: TGTGCCAGCCGCGGACAGGGGCCCTACGAGCAGTACTTC.

This clonotype occurred many times. The chain employs TRBV27 and TRBJ1-5; D might be TRBD1 (6 bases). The CDR3 has 15 residues. The V end lost 6 bases, the J end lost 2 bases, and 14 bases lay between the germline ends. CDR1 and CDR2 from the germline V gene are MNHEY and SMNVEV (reference sequence). In DNA form, the CDR3 reads TGTGCCAGCAGGACAACAGGGATGGGCAATCAGCCCCAGCATTTT. Amino acids: CASRTTGMGNQPQHF.

This clonotype showed up many times. This chain uses TRBV28 with TRBJ2-7; D is uncertain. Deletions cut 5 bases from V and 7 bases from J, with 9 bases between. CDR3 size: 11 residues. The germline V gene has CDR1 MDHEN and CDR2 SYDVKM. The CDR3 DNA follows: TGTGCCAGCAGTACTCGAAAAGAGCAGTACTTC. It specifies CASSTRKEQYF.